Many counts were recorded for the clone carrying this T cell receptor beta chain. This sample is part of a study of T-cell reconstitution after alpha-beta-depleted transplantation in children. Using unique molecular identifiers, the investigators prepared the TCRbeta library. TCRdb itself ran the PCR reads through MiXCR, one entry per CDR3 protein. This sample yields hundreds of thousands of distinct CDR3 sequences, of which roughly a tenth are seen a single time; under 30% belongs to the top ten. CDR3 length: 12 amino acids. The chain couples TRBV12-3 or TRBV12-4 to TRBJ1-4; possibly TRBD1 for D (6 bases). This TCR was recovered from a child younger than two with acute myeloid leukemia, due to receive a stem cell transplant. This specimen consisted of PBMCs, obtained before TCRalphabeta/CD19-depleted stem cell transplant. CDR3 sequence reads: CAGGTTGEKLFF. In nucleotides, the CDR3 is TGTGCTGGCGGGACAACTGGCGAAAAACTGTTTTTT.